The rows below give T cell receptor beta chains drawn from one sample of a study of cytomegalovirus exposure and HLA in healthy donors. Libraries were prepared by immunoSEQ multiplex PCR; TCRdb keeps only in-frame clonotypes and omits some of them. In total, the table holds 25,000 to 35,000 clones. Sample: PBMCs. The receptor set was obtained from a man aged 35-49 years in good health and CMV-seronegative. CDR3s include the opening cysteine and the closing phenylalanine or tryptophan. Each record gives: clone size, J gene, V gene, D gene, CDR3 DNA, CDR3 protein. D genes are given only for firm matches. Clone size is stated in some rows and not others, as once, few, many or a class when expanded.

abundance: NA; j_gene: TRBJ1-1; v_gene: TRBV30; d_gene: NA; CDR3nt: TGTGCCTGGAGCAAAAACACTGAAGCTTTCTTT; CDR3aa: CAWSKNTEAFF
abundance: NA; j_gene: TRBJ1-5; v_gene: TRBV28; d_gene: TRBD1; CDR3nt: TGTGCCAGCAGTTTCCCAGGGGGAACCCGTCAGCCCCAGCATTTT; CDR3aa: CASSFPGGTRQPQHF
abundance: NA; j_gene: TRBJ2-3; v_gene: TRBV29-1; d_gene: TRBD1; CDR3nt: TGCAGCGTTGAAGATCGGTCAGGGGGCGATACGCAGTATTTT; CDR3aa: CSVEDRSGGDTQYF
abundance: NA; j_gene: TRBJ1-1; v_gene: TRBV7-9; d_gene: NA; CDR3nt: TGTGCCAGCAGCCAGAGACAGGTTTTGAACACTGAAGCTTTCTTT; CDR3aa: CASSQRQVLNTEAFF
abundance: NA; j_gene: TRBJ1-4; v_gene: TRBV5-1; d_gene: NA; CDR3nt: TGCGCCAGCAGCCTGGGAGTACTTGGTGAAAAACTGTTTTTT; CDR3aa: CASSLGVLGEKLFF
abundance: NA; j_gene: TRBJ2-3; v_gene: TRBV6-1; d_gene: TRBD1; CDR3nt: TGTGCCAGCAGTGAAGCGCTTACAGGGGGCACAGATACGCAGTATTTT; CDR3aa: CASSEALTGGTDTQYF
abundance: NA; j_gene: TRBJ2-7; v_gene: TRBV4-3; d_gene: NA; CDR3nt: TGCGCCAGCAGCCAAGAACTAGGGGGGGATAGCTCCTACGAGCAGTACTTC; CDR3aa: CASSQELGGDSSYEQYF
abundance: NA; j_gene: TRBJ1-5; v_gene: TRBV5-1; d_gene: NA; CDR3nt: TGCGCCAGCAGCCCGGACGGGAATAGCAATCAGCCCCAGCATTTT; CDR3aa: CASSPDGNSNQPQHF
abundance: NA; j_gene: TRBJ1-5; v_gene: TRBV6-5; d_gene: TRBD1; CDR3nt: TGTGCCAGCAGGTCACAGGGGTTAAGCAATCAGCCCCAGCATTTT; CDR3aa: CASRSQGLSNQPQHF
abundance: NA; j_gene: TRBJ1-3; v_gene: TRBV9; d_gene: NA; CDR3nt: TGTGCCAGCAGCGCCCCTCCGGACATGACCTCTGGAAACACCATATATTTT; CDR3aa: CASSAPPDMTSGNTIYF
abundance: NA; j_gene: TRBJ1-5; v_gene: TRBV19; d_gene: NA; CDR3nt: TGTGCCAGTAGACAGGTCCGGCCAAGCAATCAGCCCCAGCATTTT; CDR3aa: CASRQVRPSNQPQHF
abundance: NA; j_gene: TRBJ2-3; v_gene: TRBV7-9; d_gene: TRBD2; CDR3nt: TGTGCCAGCAGCTTAGTAGTGCGGGAGGATACGCAGTATTTT; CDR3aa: CASSLVVREDTQYF
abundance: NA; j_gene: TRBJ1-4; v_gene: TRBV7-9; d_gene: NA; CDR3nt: TGTGCCAGCAGCCCTTGGCGCGGGCAACTAATGAAAAACATCTTTTTT; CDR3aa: CASSPWRGQLMKNIFF
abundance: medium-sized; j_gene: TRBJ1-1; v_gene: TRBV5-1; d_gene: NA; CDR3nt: TGCGCCAGCAGCCTGACAGGAGCCATGAACACTGAAGCTTTCTTT; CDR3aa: CASSLTGAMNTEAFF
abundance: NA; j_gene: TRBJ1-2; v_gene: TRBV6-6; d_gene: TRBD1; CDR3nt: TGTGCCAGCACCTCAGGGGGACAGGGGTATGGCTACACCTTC; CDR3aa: CASTSGGQGYGYTF
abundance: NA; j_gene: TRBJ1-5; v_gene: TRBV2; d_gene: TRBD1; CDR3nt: TGTGCCAGCAGAGGCGACAGGGAAGGACAGCCCCAGCATTTT; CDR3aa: CASRGDREGQPQHF
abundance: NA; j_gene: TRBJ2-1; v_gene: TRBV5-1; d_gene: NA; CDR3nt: TGCGCCAGCAGCTTCCCGAGCCCTACCTACAATGAGCAGTTCTTC; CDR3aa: CASSFPSPTYNEQFF
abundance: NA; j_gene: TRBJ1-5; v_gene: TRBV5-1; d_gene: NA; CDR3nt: TGCGCCAGCAGTAACGGACAGAATCAGCCCCAGCATTTT; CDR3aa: CASSNGQNQPQHF
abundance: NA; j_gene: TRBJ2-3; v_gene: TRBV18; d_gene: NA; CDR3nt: TGTGCCAGCTCACCAATAGAGCAGGGGAGTGTCTCTAGCACAGATACGCAGTATTTT; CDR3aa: CASSPIEQGSVSSTDTQYF
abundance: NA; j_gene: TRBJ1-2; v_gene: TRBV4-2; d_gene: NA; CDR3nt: TGTGCCAGCAGCCCAACTCGGCTCAGGGGATTGAGGCAAGCTAACTATGGCTACACCTTC; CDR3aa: CASSPTRLRGLRQANYGYTF
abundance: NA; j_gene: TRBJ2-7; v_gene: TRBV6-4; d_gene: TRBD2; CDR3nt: TGTGCCAGCAGTTCATTTCGACCGACTAGCGGGGGCCCCTACGAGCAGTACTTC; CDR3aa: CASSSFRPTSGGPYEQYF
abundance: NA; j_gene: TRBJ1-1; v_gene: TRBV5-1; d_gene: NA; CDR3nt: TGCGCCAGCAGCTTGGATAAAGGGCAGGGGCAGACTGAAGCTTTCTTT; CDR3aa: CASSLDKGQGQTEAFF
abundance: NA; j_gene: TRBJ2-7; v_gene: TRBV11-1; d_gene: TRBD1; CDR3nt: TGTGCCAGCAGCTCCGACGACAGGGGTGTCGACGAGCAGTACTTC; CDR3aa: CASSSDDRGVDEQYF
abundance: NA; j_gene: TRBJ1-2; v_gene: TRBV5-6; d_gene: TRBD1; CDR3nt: TGTGCCAGCAGCCAGGGGGGTATTAACTATGGCTACACCTTC; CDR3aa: CASSQGGINYGYTF
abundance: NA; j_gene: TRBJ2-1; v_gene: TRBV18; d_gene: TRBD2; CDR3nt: TGTGCCAGCTCATCAGAGCGGGGGGGCTACAATGAGCAGTTCTTC; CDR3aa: CASSSERGGYNEQFF
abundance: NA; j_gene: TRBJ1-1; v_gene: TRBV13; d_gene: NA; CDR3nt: TGTGCCAGCAGCGAGCAATCTTATCCCGGAGCGAAGACTGAAGCTTTCTTT; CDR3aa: CASSEQSYPGAKTEAFF
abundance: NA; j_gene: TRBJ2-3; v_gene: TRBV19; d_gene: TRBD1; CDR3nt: TGTGCCAGTAGTCGCCAGGGGCCCACAGGGGTCTACACAGATACGCAGTATTTT; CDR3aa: CASSRQGPTGVYTDTQYF
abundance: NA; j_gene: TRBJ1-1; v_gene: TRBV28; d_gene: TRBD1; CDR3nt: TGTGCCAGCAGCCTCGGACAGGGGGACACTGAAGCTTTCTTT; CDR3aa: CASSLGQGDTEAFF
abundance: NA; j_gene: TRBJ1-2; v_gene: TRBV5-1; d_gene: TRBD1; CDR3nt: TGCGCCAGCAGCATAGACAGGGGCGGAAGTGGCTACACCTTC; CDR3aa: CASSIDRGGSGYTF
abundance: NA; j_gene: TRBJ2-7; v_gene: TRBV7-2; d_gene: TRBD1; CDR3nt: TGTGCCAGCAGCGACCCCGGGACAGGCTTCGGCGAGCAGTACTTC; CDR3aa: CASSDPGTGFGEQYF
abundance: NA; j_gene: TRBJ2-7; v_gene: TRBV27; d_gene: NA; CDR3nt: TGTGCCAGTTGTGACTCAGCCTACGAGCAGTACTTC; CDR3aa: CASCDSAYEQYF
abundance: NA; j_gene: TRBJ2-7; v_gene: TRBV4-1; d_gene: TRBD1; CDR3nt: TGCGCCAGCAGCCTGTCCCCGGGGGACAGGGGTTACGAGCAGTACTTC; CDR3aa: CASSLSPGDRGYEQYF
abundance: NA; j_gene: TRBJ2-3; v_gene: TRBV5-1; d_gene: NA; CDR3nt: TGCGCCAGCAGCTTGGGCGCCAGGGTGAGAACAGATAAGCAGTATTTT; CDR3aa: CASSLGARVRTDKQYF
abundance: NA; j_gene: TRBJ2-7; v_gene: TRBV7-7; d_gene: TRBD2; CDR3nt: TGTGCCAGCAGCTTAACTAGCGGCTCCTACGAGCAGTACTTC; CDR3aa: CASSLTSGSYEQYF